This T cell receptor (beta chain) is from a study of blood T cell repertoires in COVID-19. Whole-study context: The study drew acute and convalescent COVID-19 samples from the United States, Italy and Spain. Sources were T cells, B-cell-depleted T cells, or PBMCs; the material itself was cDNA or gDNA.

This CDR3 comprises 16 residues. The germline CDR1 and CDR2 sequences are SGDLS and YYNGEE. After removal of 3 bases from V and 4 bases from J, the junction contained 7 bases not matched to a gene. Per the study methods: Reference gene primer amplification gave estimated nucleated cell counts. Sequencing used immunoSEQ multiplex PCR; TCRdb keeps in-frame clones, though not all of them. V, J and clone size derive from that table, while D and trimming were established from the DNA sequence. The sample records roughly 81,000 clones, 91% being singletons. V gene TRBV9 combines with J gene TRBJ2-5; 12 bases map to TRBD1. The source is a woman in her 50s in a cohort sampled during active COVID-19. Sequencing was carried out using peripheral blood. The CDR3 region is CASSEGTGGILETQYF. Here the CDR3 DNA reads TGTGCCAGCAGCGAGGGGACAGGGGGCATATTAGAGACCCAGTACTTC.